Sequencing of this T cell receptor (beta chain) was carried out in a study of blood T cells in healthy people across ages. In this sample, this clonotype turned up a few times. What it binds is unknown. General study findings and limits: Strongly correlated with naive T cell percentage was TCR beta diversity. CMV status of donors was unknown, possibly confounding expanded clonotype changes.

This CDR3 is built from 15 residues. The germline V and J ends were trimmed by 2 bases and 1 base, with 10 bases remaining between them. Germline CDR1 LNHDA, CDR2 SQIVND (reference sequence). The second PCR ran roughly 6 to 12 cycles with a sample-barcoded 5' primer and J-beta primers. Each TCR beta cDNA got a 12-nucleotide random molecular identifier. TCRdb itself ran the 5' RACE reads through MiXCR, one entry per CDR3 protein. The sample lists about 590,000 distinct CDR3 sequences, approximately 30% occurring once. Sequencing was performed on blood. This receptor was taken from a woman older than 75 in good health. The chain is built from TRBV19 and TRBJ2-3; D could derive from TRBD1 or TRBD2 (5 bases each). For the CDR3, the DNA is TGTGCCAGTAGTATACGCCAGGGACGCACAGATACGCAGTATTTT. This encodes CASSIRQGRTDTQYF.